These T cell receptor beta chains were read from a single sample in a study of T-cell memory formation after mild COVID-19. MiXCR was run by TCRdb on the 5' RACE reads, yielding one entry per CDR3 protein. The sample shows 30,000 to 35,000 distinct CDR3 sequences, about 7.3% of them seen only once. Sequenced: PBMCs or a T cell subset sorted from them (not recorded which). The receptors were sampled from a man aged 18 to 29 who had mild COVID-19 (a few samples of this study predate the infection). Cell type and time point are not known. CDR3s include the opening cysteine and the closing phenylalanine or tryptophan.

V gene	CDR3 protein
TRBV12-3/TRBV12-4	CASSPRWADTQYF
TRBV5-6	CASSLVRLAMSSYNEQFF
TRBV12-3/TRBV12-4	CASSSKRLETQYF
TRBV10-3	CAISAEGNIQYF
TRBV6-1	CASSEGRAGGYTF
TRBV5-1	CASSLREGQNGEQFF
TRBV5-1	CASSRTSGAYEQYF
TRBV12-3/TRBV12-4	CASSANDYGYTF
TRBV5-1	CASSLEQNYGYTF
TRBV19	CASSMVQSYNSPLHF
TRBV5-1	CASSLGAGYEQYF
TRBV9	CASSPEGGPYNEQFF
TRBV5-6	CASSLTRTDTQYF
TRBV11-2	CASRQKRGATDTQYF
TRBV6-4	CASSERGSTDTQYF
TRBV20-1	CSASLGQGASSQETQYF
TRBV7-9	CASSSPGGNTDTQYF
TRBV4-1	CASSPPGLNYGYTF
TRBV27	CASSLGLGTYGYTF
TRBV7-2	CASSLGGGAGYNEQFF
TRBV7-3	CASSPEGGRTQYF
TRBV20-1	CSASRVGGSNQPQHF
TRBV2	CAGGLAGGGTQYF
TRBV7-2	CASSRQTEAFF
TRBV28	CASCTPGKEAFF
TRBV19	CASSRLPGGANVLTF
TRBV5-6	CASSLDFGSMNTEAFF
TRBV3-1	CASSQDLGLAGGLQETQYF
TRBV7-6	CASSLGGGNEQFF
TRBV12-3/TRBV12-4	CASSSRQGKRYEQYF
TRBV7-2	CASSFRKPEETQYF
TRBV30	CASGEGATGANVLTF
TRBV3-1	CASSGLPREVHNEQFF
TRBV12-3/TRBV12-4	CASSSQLAGQETQYF
TRBV12-3/TRBV12-4	CASSFLDQSEAFF
TRBV7-2	CASSLGVRAFTDTQYF
TRBV7-2	CASSSTGGTNYGYTF
TRBV12-3/TRBV12-4	CASGRVGMLYF
TRBV11-2	CASSGENLEQFF
TRBV7-9	CASSFPRETYEQYF
TRBV7-8	CASSLGQGSTDTQYF
TRBV27	CASSNRYNSPLHF
TRBV11-2	CASSFTWGTGPGNTIYF
TRBV30	CAWSRDNNSPLHF
TRBV10-1	CASSASGTDTQYF
TRBV28	CASTTSGVIRDTQYF
TRBV20-1	CSALLAGGLSHEQFF
TRBV9	CASSAGTNRPAGEQFF